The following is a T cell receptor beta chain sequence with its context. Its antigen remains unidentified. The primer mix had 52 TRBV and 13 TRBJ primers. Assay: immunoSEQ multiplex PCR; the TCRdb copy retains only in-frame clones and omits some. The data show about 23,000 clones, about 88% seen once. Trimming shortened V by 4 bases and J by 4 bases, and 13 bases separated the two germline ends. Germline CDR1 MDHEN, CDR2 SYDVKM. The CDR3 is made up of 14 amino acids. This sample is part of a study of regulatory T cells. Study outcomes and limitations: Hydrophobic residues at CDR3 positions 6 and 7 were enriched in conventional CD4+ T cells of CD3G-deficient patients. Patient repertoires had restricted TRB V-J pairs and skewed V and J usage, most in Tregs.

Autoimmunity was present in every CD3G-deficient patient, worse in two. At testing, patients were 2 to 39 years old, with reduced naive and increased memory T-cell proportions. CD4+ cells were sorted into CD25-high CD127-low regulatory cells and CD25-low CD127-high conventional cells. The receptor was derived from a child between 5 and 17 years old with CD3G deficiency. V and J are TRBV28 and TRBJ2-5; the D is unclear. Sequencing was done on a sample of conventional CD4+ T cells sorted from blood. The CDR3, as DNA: TGTGCCAGCAGTTCCCTTAGACCCAGAGAGACCCAGTACTTC. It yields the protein CASSSLRPRETQYF.